The 14 T cell receptor beta chains listed next were all sequenced from one sample in a study of blood T cell repertoires in COVID-19. Generated by immunoSEQ multiplex PCR, the TCRdb table keeps only in-frame clones and is missing some. Of under 250,000 clones in the sample, roughly 80% were seen once. Sequenced sample: peripheral blood. The receptors derive from a woman under 30 with acute or convalescent COVID-19.

The rearrangement uses TRBV19 and TRBJ2-1; 12 bases are a match to TRBD2. The CDR3 totals 18 residues. Germline lookup yields CDR1 LNHDA and CDR2 SQIVND (reference sequence). J gave up 10 bases and V 4 bases, and 17 bases lay outside the gene matches. The CDR3, as DNA: TGTGCCAGTAGTAAGGGTGTTGGGCTAGCGGGAGGGCCATGGGAGCAGTTCTTC. Its protein product is CASSKGVGLAGGPWEQFF.

The genes are TRBV29-1 and TRBJ2-7; TRBD2 aligns across 8 bases. This CDR3 contains 11 residues. CDR1 and CDR2 (germline): SQVTM, ANQGSEA. With 6 bases clipped from V and 2 bases from J, the junction kept 0 bases outside the gene matches. For the CDR3, the DNA is TGCAGCGTCGGGGGGGCCTACGAGCAGTACTTC. This codes for CSVGGAYEQYF.

The chain is built from TRBV6-4 and TRBJ2-1, with TRBD2 as a possible D gene (6 bases). The germline V and J ends were trimmed by 4 bases and 0 bases, with 10 bases remaining between them. The CDR3 sequence is 15 residues long. CDR1 and CDR2 (germline): MRHNA, SNTAGT. The CDR3 DNA follows: TGTGCCAGCAGTGCGGACGGGAGCTCCTACAATGAGCAGTTCTTC. This sequence encodes CASSADGSSYNEQFF.

CDR3 in amino acids: CASSEHSTGEKLFF. The CDR3 nucleotides read TGTGCCAGCAGTGAACACAGTACGGGGGAAAAACTGTTTTTT. The chain uses TRBV2 and TRBJ1-4; D uncertain. In germline, CDR1 is SNHLY, CDR2 FYNNEI. CDR3 length equals 14 residues. Trimming pared 2 bases from V and 8 bases from J, leaving 12 bases between.

The chain joins TRBV7-9 to TRBJ2-2, with 9 bases lining up with TRBD2. The V segment lost 8 bases and the J segment 3 bases; nucleotides outside the gene matches: 4. Germline loops: CDR1 SEHNR, CDR2 FQNEAQ (reference sequence). CDR3 length equals 14 residues. The DNA of the CDR3 is TGTGCCAGCCGGCGGGAGGGGGACACCGGGGAGCTGTTTTTT. Protein product: CASRREGDTGELFF.

The chain has TRBV13 and TRBJ2-6; a possible D gene is TRBD2 (6 bases). Deletions cut 8 bases from V and 0 bases from J, with 14 bases between. This CDR3 spans 16 amino acids. Per germline, CDR1 PRHDT and CDR2 FYEKMQ (reference sequence). The CDR3 sequence: CASARGLISGANVLTF. CDR3 in DNA: TGTGCCAGCGCCCGGGGACTCATCTCTGGGGCCAACGTCCTGACTTTC.

This sequence joins TRBV11-2 and TRBJ2-7; 12 bases match TRBD2. CDR1 is SGHAT and CDR2 is FQNNGV in the germline V gene. The CDR3 is made up of 14 amino acids. The V segment lost 7 bases and the J segment 4 bases; nucleotides outside the gene matches: 5. The CDR3 DNA reads TGTGCCAGCACAAGGACTAGCGGGACTTACGAGCAGTACTTC. Its protein product is CASTRTSGTYEQYF.

The genes are TRBV6-5 and TRBJ2-3; D not resolved. Trimming shortened V by 6 bases and J by 2 bases, and 9 bases separated the two germline ends. CDR3 size: 13 residues. From germline, CDR1 is MNHEY and CDR2 SVGAGI. For the CDR3, the DNA is TGTGCCAGCAGCCCCCCGGTCACAGATACGCAGTATTTT. It codes for CASSPPVTDTQYF.

This chain links TRBV11-2 with TRBJ1-2, with D possibly being TRBD1 (6 bases). Trimming pared 2 bases from V and 4 bases from J, leaving 20 bases between. Per the germline V gene, CDR1 is SGHAT and CDR2 is FQNNGV. The CDR3 is made up of 17 amino acids. CDR3 sequence: CASSLNPNNRAPYGYTF. Written as DNA, the CDR3 is TGTGCCAGCAGCTTAAACCCAAACAACAGGGCCCCCTATGGCTACACCTTC. The entire variable domain, with the rest obtained from reference TRBV11-2 and TRBJ1-2, is as follows: EAGVAQSPRYKIIEKRQSVAFWCNPISGHATLYWYQQILGQGPKLLIQFQNNGVVDDSQLPKDRFSAERLKGVDSTLKIQPAKLEDSAVYLCASSLNPNNRAPYGYTFGSGTRLTVV.

The rearrangement joins TRBV7-2 to TRBJ1-4, with 8 nucleotides matching TRBD1. The CDR3 contains 12 residues. CDR1 and CDR2 from the germline V gene are SGHTA and FQGNSA. J lost 8 bases, V lost 4 bases, and 0 bases had no gene match. The chain's CDR3 is CASSWTGEKLFF. DNA for the CDR3: TGTGCCAGCAGCTGGACAGGGGAAAAACTGTTTTTT.

This clone was recorded only once. The chain recombines TRBV2 with TRBJ1-2; D perhaps matches TRBD1 (6 bases). Trimming removed 0 bases from V and 7 bases from J, with 12 bases in between. This CDR3 region has 14 residues. Germline V gene data show CDR1 as SNHLY and CDR2 as FYNNEI. This CDR3 is CASSEAGRGRGYTF. The CDR3 DNA reads TGTGCCAGCAGTGAAGCGGGGCGGGGGCGTGGCTACACCTTC. Variable domain in full (rest from reference TRBV2 and TRBJ1-2): EPEVTQTPSHQVTQMGQEVILRCVPISNHLYFYWYRQILGQKVEFLVSFYNNEISEKSEIFDDQFSVERPDGSNFTLKIRSTKLEDSAMYFCASSEAGRGRGYTFGSGTRLTVV.

V and J are TRBV18 and TRBJ1-6; TRBD1 might be the D (5 bases). V was pared by 4 bases and J by 14 bases, with 12 bases between. In germline, CDR1 is KGHSH, CDR2 LQKENI. The CDR3 has 12 amino acids. CDR3 DNA: TGTGCCAGCTCACACGACAGCCCAACCCTCCACTTT. This sequence encodes CASSHDSPTLHF.

The rearrangement joins TRBV28 to TRBJ2-7; D is perhaps TRBD2 (5 bases). The CDR3 runs 15 residues. Trimming removed 4 bases from V and 3 bases from J, with 16 bases in between. Germline CDR1 MDHEN, CDR2 SYDVKM. The CDR3 loop reads CASSSTRLRHYEQYF. CDR3 sequence (DNA): TGTGCCAGCAGTTCAACCCGACTAAGGCACTACGAGCAGTACTTC.

The chain couples TRBV15 to TRBJ1-1; D call uncertain. Trimming stripped 5 bases from V and 10 bases from J, with 17 bases between. CDR1 LNHNV and CDR2 YYDKDF come from the germline V gene (reference sequence). The CDR3 consists of 13 residues. The CDR3 here is CATSASGADRAFF. DNA for the CDR3: TGTGCCACCAGCGCATCAGGAGCGGACCGAGCTTTCTTT.